The 26 T cell receptor beta chains below come from one sample, sequenced in a study of blood T cell repertoires in COVID-19. The protocol was immunoSEQ multiplex PCR, while the TCRdb copy is restricted to in-frame clones and leaves out a portion. The sample consists of 200,000 or so clones, approximately 85% of them appearing once. The material sequenced was peripheral blood. Every receptor here comes from a human donor with active or convalescent COVID-19. The donor label of this sample is uncertain.

The CDR3 is CASTGEIGTDTQYF. CDR3 bases: TGTGCCAGCACGGGGGAGATAGGGACAGATACGCAGTATTTT. V gene TRBV9 combines with J gene TRBJ2-3; tentatively, D is TRBD2 (6 bases). Germline-derived CDR1 and CDR2 are SGDLS and YYNGEE. CDR3 length: 14 residues. V gave up 6 bases and J gave up 3 bases, with 14 bases separating them.

V usage is TRBV28 and J usage is TRBJ1-3; 8 nucleotides match TRBD1. This CDR3 spans 17 amino acids. V gave up 1 base and J gave up 4 bases; unmatched junction bases: 9. Germline CDR1 MDHEN, CDR2 SYDVKM. The CDR3 nucleotides are TGTGCCAGCAGTTTATTTCGGGCAGGGGGCATCGGAAACACCATATATTTT. The encoded protein is CASSLFRAGGIGNTIYF.

This clone was found a few times. This chain links TRBV6-5 with TRBJ1-5, with D unclear. Germline values: CDR1 MNHEY, CDR2 SVGAGI. V shed 6 bases and J shed 6 bases, with 12 bases lying between them. The CDR3 loop spans 13 amino acids. CDR3 sequence: CASRGGVGQPQHF. For the CDR3, the DNA is TGTGCCAGCAGAGGCGGGGTGGGTCAGCCCCAGCATTTT.

CDR3 DNA: TGTGCCAGCAGCTTAATCGGGCAGGGAGGCTATGGCTACACCTTC. Translating gives CASSLIGQGGYGYTF. J is TRBJ1-2 and V is TRBV11-3; a possible D gene is TRBD1 (5 bases). The V and J ends lost 2 bases and 4 bases respectively, with 14 bases between them. The CDR3 extends over 15 amino acids. CDR1 SGHNT and CDR2 YENEEA come from the germline V gene.

The chain couples TRBV7-6 to TRBJ1-4; 7 bases are shared with TRBD1. V lost 1 base to trimming and J lost 2 bases; unmatched junction nucleotides: 13. The CDR3 is 19 residues long. CDR1 is SGHVS, CDR2 FNYEAQ, per germline. The chain's CDR3 is CASSLGTGVGTRTNEKLFF. CDR3 DNA sequence: TGTGCCAGCAGCTTAGGGACAGGTGTGGGGACCCGGACTAATGAAAAACTGTTTTTT.

The gene calls are TRBV7-2 and TRBJ1-5, with D possibly matching TRBD1 (5 bases). Germline V gene lookup returns CDR1 SGHTA and CDR2 FQGNSA. V lost 0 bases and J 4 bases, leaving 13 bases between the germline ends. This CDR3 is built from 16 residues. CDR3 amino acids: CASSLASPQENQPQHF. CDR3 nucleotides: TGTGCCAGCAGCTTAGCGTCCCCACAGGAGAATCAGCCCCAGCATTTT.

The J gene is TRBJ1-4, the V gene TRBV4-1, with 9 nucleotides matching TRBD1. CDR1 MGHRA and CDR2 YSYEKL come from the germline V gene. The length of the CDR3 is 15 residues. V shed 4 bases and J 5 bases; nucleotides not matched to a gene: 5. The CDR3 DNA reads as TGCGCCAGCAGCCCCTCTGGGACAGGGAATGAAAAACTGTTTTTT. Amino acids: CASSPSGTGNEKLFF.

The gene calls are TRBV6-5 and TRBJ2-3; 10 bases agree with TRBD1. In germline, CDR1 is MNHEY, CDR2 SVGAGI. V lost 0 bases, J lost 7 bases, and 7 bases stayed unmatched. This CDR3 has 16 amino acids. The CDR3 nucleotides read TGTGCCAGCAGTTACTCACGACAGGGGGCCTCAAATACGCAGTATTTT. Residues: CASSYSRQGASNTQYF.

The chain carries TRBV9 and TRBJ2-3; the match to TRBD1 covers 9 bases. V dropped 1 base and J dropped 2; count of bases not matched to a gene: 2. The CDR3 length is 15 residues. Germline V gene data show CDR1 as SGDLS and CDR2 as YYNGEE. CDR3 in DNA: TGTGCCAGCAGCGTAAGGGACAGGGACACAGATACGCAGTATTTT. Protein: CASSVRDRDTDTQYF.

This clone was seen only a few times. The chain has TRBV7-9 and TRBJ2-2, with D perhaps matching TRBD1 (6 bases). The CDR3 is made up of 15 amino acids. Per the germline V gene, CDR1 is SEHNR and CDR2 is FQNEAQ (reference sequence). The V gene lost 5 bases and the J gene lost 0 bases, with 10 bases spanning the gap. CDR3 nucleotide sequence: TGTGCCAGCAGCCAACGGACAGCGAACACCGGGGAGCTGTTTTTT. Its translation: CASSQRTANTGELFF.

The rearrangement links TRBV9 to TRBJ2-1; D gene unclear. V was shortened by 0 bases and J by 0 bases, with 10 bases between the two germline ends. Germline loops: CDR1 SGDLS, CDR2 YYNGEE. The CDR3 has 16 amino acids. The CDR3 coding sequence is TGTGCCAGCAGCGTAGATCGGAGCCCCTCCTACAATGAGCAGTTCTTC. It specifies CASSVDRSPSYNEQFF.

V usage is TRBV11-2 and J usage is TRBJ2-7; perhaps TRBD1 as D (5 bases). Trimming removed 1 base from V and 6 bases from J, with 10 bases in between. From germline, CDR1 is SGHAT and CDR2 FQNNGV. This CDR3 comprises 13 residues. CDR3 sequence (DNA): TGTGCCAGCAGCTTAGGACAGCCTAGCGAGCAGTACTTC. Translating it yields CASSLGQPSEQYF.

This clone appeared a single time. V and J are TRBV7-2 and TRBJ1-2, with 8 bases that match TRBD1. Germline CDR1 SGHTA, CDR2 FQGNSA. V lost 4 bases, J lost 5 bases, and 15 bases stayed unmatched. The CDR3 is 17 residues long. CDR3 coding DNA: TGTGCCAGCAGCTCCCGGACAGGGTCCCTCCTTTTTTATGGCTACACCTTC. It encodes CASSSRTGSLLFYGYTF.

This clone has just a few counts. The V call is TRBV6-1, the J call TRBJ2-7; a possible D gene is TRBD2 (6 bases). Germline V lookup: CDR1 MNHNS, CDR2 SASEGT. V lost 3 bases and J 4 bases, leaving 13 bases between the germline ends. The CDR3 extends over 14 amino acids. The CDR3 region is CASSERGGVYEQYF. CDR3 sequence (DNA): TGTGCCAGCAGTGAGCGAGGAGGGGTTTACGAGCAGTACTTC.

The chain has TRBV5-1 and TRBJ2-7, with a tentative D call TRBD1 (6 bases). Trimming took off 2 bases at V and 1 base at J, with 13 bases between the two ends. Germline V lookup: CDR1 SGHRS, CDR2 YFSETQ. This CDR3 spans 15 amino acids. The DNA for the CDR3 is TGCGCCAGCAGCTTAGGGACACAGCCATCCTACGAGCAGTACTTC. Its protein product is CASSLGTQPSYEQYF.

V and J are TRBV6-5 and TRBJ2-5; D is perhaps TRBD1 (6 bases). CDR3 size: 14 residues. V lost 5 bases to trimming and J lost 5 bases, with 15 bases between them. Germline-derived CDR1 and CDR2 are MNHEY and SVGAGI. DNA of the CDR3: TGTGCCAGCAGTCGGACAGCGGTAGCGGAGACCCAGTACTTC. Its translation is CASSRTAVAETQYF.

The chain joins TRBV7-9 to TRBJ2-1; D possibly corresponds to TRBD1 (5 bases). Trimming cost V 5 bases and J 6 bases, with 11 bases left between them. The CDR3 is 13 residues long. CDR1 SEHNR and CDR2 FQNEAQ come from the germline V gene (reference sequence). The CDR3 coding sequence is TGTGCCAGCAGCCCCATGGGGCTCAATGAGCAGTTCTTC. Translating it yields CASSPMGLNEQFF.

The CDR3 here is CASTTKNIQYF. As DNA, the CDR3 is TGTGCCAGCACTACGAAAAACATTCAGTACTTC. This sequence joins TRBV2 and TRBJ2-4; D gene ambiguous. V was cut by 7 bases and J by 4 bases, with 5 bases left in between. The CDR3 contains 11 residues. Germline CDR1 and CDR2: SNHLY and FYNNEI.

The chain combines TRBV11-2 with TRBJ1-1; 9 bases align to TRBD1. The CDR3 spans 13 residues. Germline V gene sequence: CDR1 SGHAT, CDR2 FQNNGV. V lost 5 bases, J lost 4 bases, and 2 bases stayed unmatched. CDR3 sequence (DNA): TGTGCCAGCAGCCCGGACAGGGGCACTGAAGCTTTCTTT. It is translated as CASSPDRGTEAFF.

The chain uses TRBV28 and TRBJ1-6; D unclear. Germline V gives CDR1 MDHEN, CDR2 SYDVKM. V lost 6 bases to trimming and J lost 0 bases, with 6 bases between them. This CDR3 has 14 amino acids. The CDR3 is CASSRGSYNSPLHF. The CDR3 DNA reads TGTGCCAGCAGCCGGGGCTCCTATAATTCACCCCTCCACTTT.

The chain employs TRBV19 and TRBJ2-3, with 11 bases matching TRBD1. Germline-derived CDR1 and CDR2 are LNHDA and SQIVND (reference sequence). V was clipped by 5 bases and J by 8 bases; unmatched bases: 6. There are 14 residues in the CDR3. In nucleotides, the CDR3 is TGTGCCAGTAGTGGGACAGGGGGGACTATTACGCAGTATTTT. Protein: CASSGTGGTITQYF.

The rearrangement joins TRBV6-2 or TRBV6-3 to TRBJ1-5; a weak D match, TRBD1 (5 bases). In germline, CDR1 is MNHEY, CDR2 SVGEGT. With 6 bases removed from V and 3 bases from J, the gap between germline ends came to 12 bases. There are 14 residues in the CDR3. CDR3 bases: TGTGCCAGCAGCTCTCAGGGTACCAATCAGCCCCAGCATTTT. Protein sequence: CASSSQGTNQPQHF.

This sequence joins TRBV28 and TRBJ1-3; a weak D match, TRBD1 (5 bases). Germline values: CDR1 MDHEN, CDR2 SYDVKM. Between the trimmed V and J ends, which lost 9 bases and 4 bases, there was a span of 13 bases. This CDR3 comprises 13 residues. The CDR3 DNA reads as TGTGCCAGTGGCGGGGGGTCCGGAAACACCATATATTTT. This gives the protein CASGGGSGNTIYF.

The DNA for the CDR3 is TGTGCCAGCAGCTCCACCCCGGGACAGGTCCCTTTTAACACAGATACGCAGTATTTT. Encoded protein: CASSSTPGQVPFNTDTQYF. The rearrangement joins TRBV7-9 to TRBJ2-3, with TRBD1 matching 8 bases. The CDR3 totals 19 residues. Losses at the gene ends were 4 bases for V and 2 bases for J; bases not matched to a gene: 17. CDR1 is SEHNR, CDR2 FQNEAQ, per germline (reference sequence). Together with reference TRBV7-9 and TRBJ2-3, the CDR3 gives the full variable domain: DTGVSQNPRHKITKRGQNVTFRCDPISEHNRLYWYRQTLGQGPEFLTYFQNEAQLEKSRLLSDRFSAERPKGSFSTLEIQRTEQGDSAMYLCASSSTPGQVPFNTDTQYFGPGTRLTVL.

Only a few counts were recorded for this clone. This CDR3 reads CASSVGPGTEAFF. DNA of the CDR3: TGTGCCAGCAGCGTAGGACCGGGGACTGAAGCTTTCTTT. The rearrangement links TRBV9 to TRBJ1-1; D is ambiguous. Germline CDR1 SGDLS, CDR2 YYNGEE. V lost 0 bases and J 5 bases, leaving 8 bases between the germline ends. The CDR3 is 13 residues long.

The chain is built from TRBV7-3 and TRBJ2-7; 9 bases match TRBD2. The V segment lost 5 bases and the J segment 3 bases; nucleotides outside the gene matches: 5. This CDR3 region has 14 residues. Germline assignment: CDR1 SGHTA and CDR2 FQGTGA. CDR3 sequence: CASSARGRDYEQYF. The CDR3 DNA reads as TGTGCCAGCAGCGCCCGCGGGAGGGACTACGAGCAGTACTTC.